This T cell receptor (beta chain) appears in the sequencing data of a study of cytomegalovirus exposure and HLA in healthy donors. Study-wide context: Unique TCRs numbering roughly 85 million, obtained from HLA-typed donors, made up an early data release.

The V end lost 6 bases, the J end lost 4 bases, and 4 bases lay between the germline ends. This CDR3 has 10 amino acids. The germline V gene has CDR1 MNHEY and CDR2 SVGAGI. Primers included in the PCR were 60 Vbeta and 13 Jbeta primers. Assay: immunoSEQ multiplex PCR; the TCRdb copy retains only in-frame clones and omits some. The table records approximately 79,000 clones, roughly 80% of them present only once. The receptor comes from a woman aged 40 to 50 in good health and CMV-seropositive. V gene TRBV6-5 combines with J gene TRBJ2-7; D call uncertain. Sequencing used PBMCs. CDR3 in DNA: TGTGCCAGCAGCAGATACGAGCAGTACTTC. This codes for CASSRYEQYF.